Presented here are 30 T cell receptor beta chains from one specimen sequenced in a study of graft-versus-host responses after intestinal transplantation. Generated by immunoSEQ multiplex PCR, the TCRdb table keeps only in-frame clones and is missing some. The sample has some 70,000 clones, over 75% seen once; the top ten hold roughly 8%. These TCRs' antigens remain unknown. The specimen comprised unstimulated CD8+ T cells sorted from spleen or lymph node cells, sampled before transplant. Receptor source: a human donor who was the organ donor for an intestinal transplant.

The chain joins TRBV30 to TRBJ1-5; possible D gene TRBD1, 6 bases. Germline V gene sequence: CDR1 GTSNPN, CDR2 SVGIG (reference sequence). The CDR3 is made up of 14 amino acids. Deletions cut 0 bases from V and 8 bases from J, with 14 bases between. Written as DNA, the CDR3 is TGTGCCTGGAGTGTGGACAGCAGGTTAGAGCCCCAGCATTTT. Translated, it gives CAWSVDSRLEPQHF.

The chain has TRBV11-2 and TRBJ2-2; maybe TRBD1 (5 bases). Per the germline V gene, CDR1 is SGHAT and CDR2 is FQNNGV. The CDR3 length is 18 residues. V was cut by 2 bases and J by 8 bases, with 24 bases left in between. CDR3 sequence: CASSLRSSAGSMAGELFF. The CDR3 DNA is TGTGCCAGCAGCTTAAGATCCTCGGCAGGGTCGATGGCGGGGGAGCTGTTTTTT.

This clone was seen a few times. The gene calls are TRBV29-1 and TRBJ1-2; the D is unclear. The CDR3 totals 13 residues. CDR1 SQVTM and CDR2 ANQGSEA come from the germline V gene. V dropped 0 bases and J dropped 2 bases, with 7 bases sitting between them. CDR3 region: CSVEDGQNYGYTF. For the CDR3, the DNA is TGCAGCGTTGAAGATGGGCAGAACTATGGCTACACCTTC.

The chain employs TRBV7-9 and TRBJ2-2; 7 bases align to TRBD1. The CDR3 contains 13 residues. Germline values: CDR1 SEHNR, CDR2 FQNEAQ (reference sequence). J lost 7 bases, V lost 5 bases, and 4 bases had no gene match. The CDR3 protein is CASSVTGFGELFF. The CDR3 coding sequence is TGTGCCAGCAGCGTGACAGGGTTCGGGGAGCTGTTTTTT. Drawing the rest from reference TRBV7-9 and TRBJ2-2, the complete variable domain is DTGVSQNPRHKITKRGQNVTFRCDPISEHNRLYWYRQTLGQGPEFLTYFQNEAQLEKSRLLSDRFSAERPKGSFSTLEIQRTEQGDSAMYLCASSVTGFGELFFGEGSRLTVL.

This CDR3 reads CASSASGSTEAFF. The CDR3 bases are TGTGCCAGCAGCGCCTCAGGATCTACTGAAGCTTTCTTT. The chain is built from TRBV9 and TRBJ1-1, with unresolved D. The CDR3 covers 13 residues. Germline V gives CDR1 SGDLS, CDR2 YYNGEE. The V gene lost 3 bases and the J gene lost 5 bases, with 11 bases spanning the gap.

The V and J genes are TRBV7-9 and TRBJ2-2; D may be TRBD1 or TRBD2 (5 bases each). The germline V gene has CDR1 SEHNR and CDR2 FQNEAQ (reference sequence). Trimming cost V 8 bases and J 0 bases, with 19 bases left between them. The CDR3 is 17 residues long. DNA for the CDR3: TGTGCCAGCTTAAATTTCGGGACGGCAACGAACACCGGGGAGCTGTTTTTT. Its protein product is CASLNFGTATNTGELFF.

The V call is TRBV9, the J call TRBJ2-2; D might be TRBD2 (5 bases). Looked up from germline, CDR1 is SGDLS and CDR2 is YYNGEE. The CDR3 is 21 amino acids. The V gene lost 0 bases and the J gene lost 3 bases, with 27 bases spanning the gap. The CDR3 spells CASSVERGFGEKFEDTGELFF. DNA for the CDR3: TGTGCCAGCAGCGTAGAAAGAGGGTTCGGCGAAAAGTTCGAAGACACCGGGGAGCTGTTTTTT.

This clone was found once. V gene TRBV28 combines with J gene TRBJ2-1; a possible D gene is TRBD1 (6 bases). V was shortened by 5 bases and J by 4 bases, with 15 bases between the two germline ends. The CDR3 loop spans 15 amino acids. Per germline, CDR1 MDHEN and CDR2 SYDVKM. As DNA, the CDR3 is TGTGCCAGCAGTCCAGGGGTGTTTCTGTACAATGAGCAGTTCTTC. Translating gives CASSPGVFLYNEQFF.

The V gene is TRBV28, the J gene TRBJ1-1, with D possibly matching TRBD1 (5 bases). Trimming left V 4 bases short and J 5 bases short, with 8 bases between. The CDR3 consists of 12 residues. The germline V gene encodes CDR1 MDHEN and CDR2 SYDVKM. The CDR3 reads CASSWSGTEAFF. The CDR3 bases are TGTGCCAGCAGTTGGTCAGGGACTGAAGCTTTCTTT.

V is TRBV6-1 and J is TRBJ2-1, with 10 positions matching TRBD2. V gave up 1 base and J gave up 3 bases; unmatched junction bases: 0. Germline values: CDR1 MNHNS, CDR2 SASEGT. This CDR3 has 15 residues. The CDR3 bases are TGTGCCAGCAGTGAAGTAGCGGGGGGCTACAATGAGCAGTTCTTC. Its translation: CASSEVAGGYNEQFF.

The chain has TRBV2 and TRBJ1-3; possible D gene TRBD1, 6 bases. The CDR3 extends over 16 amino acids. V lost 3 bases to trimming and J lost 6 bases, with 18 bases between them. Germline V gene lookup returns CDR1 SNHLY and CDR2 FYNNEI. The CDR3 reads CASSDGGEGDLNTIYF. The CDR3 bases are TGTGCCAGCAGTGACGGAGGGGAGGGGGATTTAAACACCATATATTTT.

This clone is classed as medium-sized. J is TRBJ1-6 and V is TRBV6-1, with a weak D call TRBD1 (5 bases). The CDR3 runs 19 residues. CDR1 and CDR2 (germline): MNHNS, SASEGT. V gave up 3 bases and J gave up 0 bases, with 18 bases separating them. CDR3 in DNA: TGTGCCAGCAGTGACCACGTAGGACACCCGGGCTCCTATAATTCACCCCTCCACTTT. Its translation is CASSDHVGHPGSYNSPLHF.

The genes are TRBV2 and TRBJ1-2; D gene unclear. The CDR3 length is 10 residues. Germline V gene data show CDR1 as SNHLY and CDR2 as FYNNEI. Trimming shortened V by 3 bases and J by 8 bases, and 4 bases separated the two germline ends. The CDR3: CASSDGGYTF. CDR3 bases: TGTGCCAGCAGTGACGGAGGCTACACCTTC.

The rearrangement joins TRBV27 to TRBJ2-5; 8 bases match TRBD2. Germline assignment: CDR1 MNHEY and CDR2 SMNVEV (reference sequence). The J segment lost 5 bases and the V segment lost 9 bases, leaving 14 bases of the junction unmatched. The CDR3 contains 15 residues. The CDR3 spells CASRLDSGVRETQYF. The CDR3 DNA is TGTGCCAGTCGGTTGGATAGCGGGGTGAGGGAGACCCAGTACTTC.

CDR3 residues: CASSVSGGADTQYF. CDR3 in DNA: TGTGCCAGCAGCGTAAGCGGGGGGGCAGATACGCAGTATTTT. The V and J genes are TRBV9 and TRBJ2-3; 10 nucleotides line up with TRBD2. CDR1 and CDR2 from the germline V gene are SGDLS and YYNGEE. V lost 1 base and J lost 4; bases outside the gene matches: 0. CDR3 length: 14 amino acids.

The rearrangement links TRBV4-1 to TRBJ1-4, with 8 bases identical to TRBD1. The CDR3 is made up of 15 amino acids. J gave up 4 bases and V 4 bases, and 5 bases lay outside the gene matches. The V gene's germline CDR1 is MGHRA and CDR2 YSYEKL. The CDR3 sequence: CASSLGQGVNEKLFF. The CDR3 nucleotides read TGCGCCAGCAGCCTCGGACAGGGCGTTAATGAAAAACTGTTTTTT.

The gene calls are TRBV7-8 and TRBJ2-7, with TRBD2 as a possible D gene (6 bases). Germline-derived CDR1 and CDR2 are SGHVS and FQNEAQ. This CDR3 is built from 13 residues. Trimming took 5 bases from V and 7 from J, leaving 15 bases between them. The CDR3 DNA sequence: TGTGCCAGCAGCCACCACCGGGAGCCAGAGCAGTACTTC. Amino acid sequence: CASSHHREPEQYF. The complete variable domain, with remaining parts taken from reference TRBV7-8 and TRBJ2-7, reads GAGVSQSPRYKVAKRGQDVALRCDPISGHVSLFWYQQALGQGPEFLTYFQNEAQLDKSGLPSDRFFAERPEGSVSTLKIQRTQQEDSAVYLCASSHHREPEQYFGPGTRLTVT.

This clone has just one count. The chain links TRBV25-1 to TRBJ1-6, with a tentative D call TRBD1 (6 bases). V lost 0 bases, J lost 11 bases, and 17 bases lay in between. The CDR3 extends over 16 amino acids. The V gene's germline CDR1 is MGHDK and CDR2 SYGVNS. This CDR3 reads CASSEYRTAYDAPLHF. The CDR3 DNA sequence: TGTGCCAGCAGTGAATATCGGACAGCGTACGATGCACCCCTCCACTTT.

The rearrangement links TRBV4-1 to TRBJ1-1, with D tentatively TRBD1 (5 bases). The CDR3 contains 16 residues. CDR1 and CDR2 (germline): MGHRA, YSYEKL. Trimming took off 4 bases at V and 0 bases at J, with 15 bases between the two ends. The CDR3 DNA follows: TGCGCCAGCAGCCGGACCGTGGGGGAAATGAACACTGAAGCTTTCTTT. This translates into CASSRTVGEMNTEAFF.

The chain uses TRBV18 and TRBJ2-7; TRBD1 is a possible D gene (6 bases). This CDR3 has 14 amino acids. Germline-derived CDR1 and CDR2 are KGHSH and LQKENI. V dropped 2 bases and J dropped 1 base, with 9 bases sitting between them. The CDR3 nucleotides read TGTGCCAGCTCACCAGCAAGGGGGTCCTACGAGCAGTACTTC. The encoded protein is CASSPARGSYEQYF. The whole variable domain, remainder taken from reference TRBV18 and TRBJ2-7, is NAGVMQNPRHLVRRRGQEARLRCSPMKGHSHVYWYRQLPEEGLKFMVYLQKENIIDESGMPKERFSAEFPKEGPSILRIQQVVRGDSAAYFCASSPARGSYEQYFGPGTRLTVT.

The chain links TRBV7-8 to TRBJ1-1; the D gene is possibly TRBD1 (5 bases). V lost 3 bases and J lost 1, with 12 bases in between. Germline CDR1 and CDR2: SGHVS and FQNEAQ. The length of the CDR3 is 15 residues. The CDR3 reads CASSFGGLRNTEAFF. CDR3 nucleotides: TGTGCCAGCAGCTTTGGGGGACTTAGGAACACTGAAGCTTTCTTT.

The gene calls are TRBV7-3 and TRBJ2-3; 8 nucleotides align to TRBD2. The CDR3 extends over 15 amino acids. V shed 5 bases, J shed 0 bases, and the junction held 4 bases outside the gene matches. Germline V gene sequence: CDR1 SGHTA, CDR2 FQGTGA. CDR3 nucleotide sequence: TGTGCCAGCAGCCCACTAGCGGCTAGCACAGATACGCAGTATTTT. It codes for CASSPLAASTDTQYF.

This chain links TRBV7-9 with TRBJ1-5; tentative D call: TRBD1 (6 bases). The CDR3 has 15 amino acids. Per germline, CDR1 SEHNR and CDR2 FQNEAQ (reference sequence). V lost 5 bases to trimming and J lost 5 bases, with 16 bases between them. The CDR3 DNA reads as TGTGCCAGCAGCATAACAGGGAGGGGGGATCAGCCCCAGCATTTT. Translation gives CASSITGRGDQPQHF.

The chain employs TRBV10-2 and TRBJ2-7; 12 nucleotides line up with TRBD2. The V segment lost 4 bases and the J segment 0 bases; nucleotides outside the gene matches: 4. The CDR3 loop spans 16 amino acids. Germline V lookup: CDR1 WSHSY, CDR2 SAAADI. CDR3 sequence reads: CASSAMTSGGSYEQYF. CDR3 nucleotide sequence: TGCGCCAGCAGTGCGATGACTAGCGGGGGCTCCTACGAGCAGTACTTC.

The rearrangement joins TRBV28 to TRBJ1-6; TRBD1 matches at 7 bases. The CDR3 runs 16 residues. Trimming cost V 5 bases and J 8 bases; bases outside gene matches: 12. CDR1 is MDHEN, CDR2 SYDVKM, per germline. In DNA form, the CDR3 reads TGTGCCAGCAGTCATCAGAGGCAGGGGGGATATTCACCCCTCCACTTT. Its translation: CASSHQRQGGYSPLHF.

The CDR3 is CASSEAQRGGLGDTQYF. The DNA for the CDR3 is TGTGCCAGCAGTGAAGCTCAGCGGGGGGGCTTGGGAGATACGCAGTATTTT. This rearrangement joins TRBV6-1 to TRBJ2-3; 10 positions match TRBD2. Germline V gene data show CDR1 as MNHNS and CDR2 as SASEGT. The ends lost 0 bases at V and 5 bases at J; junction bases unmatched: 8. This CDR3 is built from 17 residues.

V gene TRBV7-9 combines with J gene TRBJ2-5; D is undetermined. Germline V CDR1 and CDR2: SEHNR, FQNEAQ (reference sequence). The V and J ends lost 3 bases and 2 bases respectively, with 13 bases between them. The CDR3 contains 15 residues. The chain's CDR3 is CASSFQASWQETQYF. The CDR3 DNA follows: TGTGCCAGCAGCTTTCAGGCAAGCTGGCAAGAGACCCAGTACTTC.

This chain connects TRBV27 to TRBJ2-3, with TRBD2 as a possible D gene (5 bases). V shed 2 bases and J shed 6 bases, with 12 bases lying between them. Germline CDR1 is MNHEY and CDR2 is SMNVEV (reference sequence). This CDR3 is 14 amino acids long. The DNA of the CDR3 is TGTGCCAGCAGTTTAGGGTCGACTACGGATACGCAGTATTTT. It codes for CASSLGSTTDTQYF.

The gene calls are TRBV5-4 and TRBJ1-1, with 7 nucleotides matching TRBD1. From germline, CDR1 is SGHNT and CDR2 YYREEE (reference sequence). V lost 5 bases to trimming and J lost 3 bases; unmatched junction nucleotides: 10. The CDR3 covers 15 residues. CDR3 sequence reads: CASRLSQGVYTEAFF. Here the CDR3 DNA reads TGTGCCAGCAGGCTTAGTCAGGGGGTATACACTGAAGCTTTCTTT. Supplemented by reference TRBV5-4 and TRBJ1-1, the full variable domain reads ETGVTQSPTHLIKTRGQQVTLRCSSQSGHNTVSWYQQALGQGPQFIFQYYREEENGRGNFPPRFSGLQFPNYSSELNVNALELDDSALYLCASRLSQGVYTEAFFGQGTRLTVV.

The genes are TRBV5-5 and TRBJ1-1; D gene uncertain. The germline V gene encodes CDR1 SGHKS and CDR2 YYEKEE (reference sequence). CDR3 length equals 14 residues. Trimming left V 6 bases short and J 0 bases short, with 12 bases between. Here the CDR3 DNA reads TGTGCCAGCATCATCGGCTACATGAACACTGAAGCTTTCTTT. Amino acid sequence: CASIIGYMNTEAFF.